This T cell receptor (beta chain) was captured by sequencing in a study of blood T cell repertoires in COVID-19. About the study: The United States, Italy and Spain provided the acute and convalescent COVID-19 samples. PBMCs, B-cell-depleted T cells, or T cells were the source of the cDNA or gDNA that made up the material.

As originally analysed: Amplified reference gene primers provided the basis for estimating nucleated cell counts. Profiled with immunoSEQ multiplex PCR; TCRdb holds only in-frame clones, not every one. V, J and clone size are taken as reported in that table, and D and trimming were inferred from the DNA itself. The sample has about 230,000 clones, roughly 85% seen once. The CDR3 extends over 15 amino acids. V gave up 5 bases and J gave up 4 bases; unmatched junction bases: 10. Germline lookup yields CDR1 SGHAT and CDR2 FQNNGV. The sequence derives from a woman in her 70s with active or convalescent COVID-19. The chain recombines TRBV11-2 with TRBJ2-5; 7 positions agree with TRBD2. The sequenced material came from peripheral blood. The DNA of the CDR3 is TGTGCCAGCAGCCTTATGTGGGGGGGATCAGAGACCCAGTACTTC. Protein product: CASSLMWGGSETQYF.